This TCR beta chain was profiled in a study of blood T cell repertoires in COVID-19 (dated by TCRdb to the early 2020s). Notes on the research overall: The collaborator samples originated in the United States, Italy and Spain and spanned the acute and convalescent phases of COVID-19. The prospective study material was composed of cDNA or gDNA derived from T cells, B-cell-depleted T cells, or PBMCs. The repertoires were released in a freely available public database intended as a resource for research on the immune response to SARS-CoV-2. Samples came from the ongoing ImmuneRACE study (first 160 participants) plus 1,254 subjects from 6 global collaborators. HLA class I and class II types, where available, came from metadata supplied by the sample provider rather than from assay-based typing. Sample metadata almost always included a de-identified subject ID, COVID-19 status, age in years and sex. Deeply sampled blood TCRbeta repertoires from subjects exposed to, actively infected with, or recovered from COVID-19 were included in the dataset. Overall study results and their limits: The quantity of clinical and demographic metadata differed by source and by participant and was supplied without curation.

On this clone: What antigen it recognizes has not been identified. The record has no base qualities; no much larger clone is one base away.

The germline V gene encodes CDR1 SGHTA and CDR2 FQGNSA. V loses 0 bases of germline sequence and J loses 3 bases, and the interval between the two ends is 6 bases. Taken from cysteine to phenylalanine, the CDR3 has 13 residues. The entry retains the CDR3 DNA only, 39 bases that are in frame from base 1. TCRbeta CDR3 regions were amplified from genomic DNA using the immunoSEQ Assay, a bias-controlled multiplex PCR. On the study's bioinformatics: Nucleated cell counts per sample were estimated from amplification of reference gene primers within the assay. To quantify the absolute abundance of each unique TCRbeta CDR3 rearrangement, sequence reads were collapsed and filtered. For each sample, productive Simpson clonality was calculated as the square root of Simpson's diversity index across productive rearrangements. TCRdb re-hosts the immuneACCESS table, in-frame sequences only. Its copies lack some clones; in the studies checked, an unresolved V gene accounts for under half of them, and the cause for the rest is not known. D and trimming were read from the DNA, whereas the V and J calls and clone size are those reported in that table. The sample table holds 200,000 to 250,000 clones, of which around 89% were seen once. The ten largest account for under 3.5% of the sample.

At one collaborating source in Seattle, patients were enrolled during active infection and were followed longitudinally through the course of disease. Collaborating institutions collected whole blood in K2EDTA tubes following their own protocols. For TCRbeta analysis, collaborators shipped samples as frozen whole blood, isolated PBMCs, or DNA extracted from either of those sample types. The clonotype comes from a young man with COVID-19, enrolled during active disease. Sequenced material: peripheral blood. This sequence uses TRBV7-2 and TRBJ2-7; 6 matching bases give a weak D call of TRBD2. The CDR3 protein: CASSLARDYEQYF. The DNA reads TGTGCCAGCAGCTTAGCGCGGGACTACGAGCAGTACTTC. Supplemented by the reference TRBV7-2 and TRBJ2-7 proteins around the CDR3, the complete variable domain is GAGVSQSPSNKVTEKGKDVELRCDPISGHTALYWYRQSLGQGLEFLIYFQGNSAPDKSGLPSDRFSAERTGGSVSTLTIQRTQQEDSAVYLCASSLARDYEQYFGPGTRLTVT.